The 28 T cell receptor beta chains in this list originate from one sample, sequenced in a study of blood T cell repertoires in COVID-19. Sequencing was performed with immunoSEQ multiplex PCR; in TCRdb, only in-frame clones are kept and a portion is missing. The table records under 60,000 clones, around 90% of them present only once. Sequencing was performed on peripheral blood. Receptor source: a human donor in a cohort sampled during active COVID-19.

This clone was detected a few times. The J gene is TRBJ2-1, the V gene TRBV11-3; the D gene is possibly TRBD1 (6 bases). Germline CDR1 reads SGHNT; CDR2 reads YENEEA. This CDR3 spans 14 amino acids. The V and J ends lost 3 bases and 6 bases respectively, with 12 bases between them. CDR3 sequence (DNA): TGTGCCAGCAGCTTTTCACAGGGAAGCAATGAGCAGTTCTTC. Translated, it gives CASSFSQGSNEQFF.

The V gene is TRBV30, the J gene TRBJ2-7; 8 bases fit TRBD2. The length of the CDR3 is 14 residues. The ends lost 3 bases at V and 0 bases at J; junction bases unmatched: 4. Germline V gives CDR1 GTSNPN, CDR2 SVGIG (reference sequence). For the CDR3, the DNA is TGTGCCTGGAGGAGGCGGGAGGTCTCCTACGAGCAGTACTTC. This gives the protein CAWRRREVSYEQYF.

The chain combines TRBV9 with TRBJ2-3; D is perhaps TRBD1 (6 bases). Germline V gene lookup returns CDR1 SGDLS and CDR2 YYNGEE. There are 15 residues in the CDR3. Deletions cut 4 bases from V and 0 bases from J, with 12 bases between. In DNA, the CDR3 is TGTGCCAGCAGCCCAGGGGCTACTAGCACAGATACGCAGTATTTT. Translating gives CASSPGATSTDTQYF. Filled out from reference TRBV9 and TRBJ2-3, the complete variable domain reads DSGVTQTPKHLITATGQRVTLRCSPRSGDLSVYWYQQSLDQGLQFLIQYYNGEERAKGNILERFSAQQFPDLHSELNLSSLELGDSALYFCASSPGATSTDTQYFGPGTRLTVL.

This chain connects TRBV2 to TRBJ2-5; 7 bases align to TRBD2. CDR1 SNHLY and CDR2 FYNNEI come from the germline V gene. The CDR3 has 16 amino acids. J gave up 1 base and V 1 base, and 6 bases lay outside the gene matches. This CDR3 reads CASSEGSGGLQETQYF. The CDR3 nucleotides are TGTGCCAGCAGTGAAGGGTCGGGAGGCCTCCAAGAGACCCAGTACTTC.

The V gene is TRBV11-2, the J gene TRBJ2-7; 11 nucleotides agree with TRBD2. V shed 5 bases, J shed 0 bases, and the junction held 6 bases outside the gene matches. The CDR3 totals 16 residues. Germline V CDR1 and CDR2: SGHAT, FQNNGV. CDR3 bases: TGTGCCAGCAGCAGGGCTAGCGGGAGGAGCTCCTACGAGCAGTACTTC. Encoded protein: CASSRASGRSSYEQYF.

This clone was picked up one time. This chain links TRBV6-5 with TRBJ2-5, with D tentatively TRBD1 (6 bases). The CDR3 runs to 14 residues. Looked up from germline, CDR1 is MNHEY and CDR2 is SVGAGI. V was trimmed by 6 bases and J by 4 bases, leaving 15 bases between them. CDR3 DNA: TGTGCCAGCAGAAACACAGGGTCGAGAGAGACCCAGTACTTC. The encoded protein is CASRNTGSRETQYF.

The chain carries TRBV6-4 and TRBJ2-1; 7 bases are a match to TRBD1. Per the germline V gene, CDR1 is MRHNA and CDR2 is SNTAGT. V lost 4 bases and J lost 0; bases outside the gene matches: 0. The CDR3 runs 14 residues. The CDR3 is CASSGDSSYNEQFF. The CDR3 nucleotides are TGTGCCAGCAGTGGGGACAGCTCCTACAATGAGCAGTTCTTC.

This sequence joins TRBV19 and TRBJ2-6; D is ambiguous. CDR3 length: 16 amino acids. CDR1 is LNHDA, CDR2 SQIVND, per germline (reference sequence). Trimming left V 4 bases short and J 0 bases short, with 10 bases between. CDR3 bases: TGTGCCAGTAGTAGTCAGGCCCGCTCTGGGGCCAACGTCCTGACTTTC. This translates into CASSSQARSGANVLTF.

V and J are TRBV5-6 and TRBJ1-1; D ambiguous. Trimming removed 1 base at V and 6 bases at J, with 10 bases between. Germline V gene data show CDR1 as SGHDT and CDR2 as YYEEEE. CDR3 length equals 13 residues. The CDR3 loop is CASSLFSRAEAFF. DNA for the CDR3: TGTGCCAGCAGCTTGTTCTCGCGGGCTGAAGCTTTCTTT.

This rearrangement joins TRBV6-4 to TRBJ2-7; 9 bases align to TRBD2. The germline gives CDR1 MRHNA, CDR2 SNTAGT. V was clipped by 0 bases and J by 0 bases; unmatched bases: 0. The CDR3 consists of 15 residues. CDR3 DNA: TGTGCCAGCAGTGACTCTAGCGGGAGCTCCTACGAGCAGTACTTC. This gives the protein CASSDSSGSSYEQYF.

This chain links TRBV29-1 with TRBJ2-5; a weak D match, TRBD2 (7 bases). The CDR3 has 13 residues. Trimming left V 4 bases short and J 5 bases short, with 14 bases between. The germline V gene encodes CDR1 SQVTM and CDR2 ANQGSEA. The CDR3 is CSVVGGRSETQYF. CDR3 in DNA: TGCAGCGTTGTCGGGGGGCGGAGCGAGACCCAGTACTTC.

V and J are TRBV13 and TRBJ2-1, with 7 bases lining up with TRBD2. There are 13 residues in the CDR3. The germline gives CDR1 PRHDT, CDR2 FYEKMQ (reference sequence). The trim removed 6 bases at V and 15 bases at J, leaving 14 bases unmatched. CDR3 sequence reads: CASSSRRAGEGFF. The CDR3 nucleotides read TGTGCCAGCAGTTCCCGGCGGGCGGGAGAGGGGTTCTTC.

DNA for the CDR3: TGTGCCAGCAGTTACAGACAGGGTGGGGAGCAGTACTTC. Its protein is CASSYRQGGEQYF. The rearrangement links TRBV6-5 to TRBJ2-7; 7 nucleotides agree with TRBD1. Trimming at V came to 2 bases and at J to 7 bases, leaving 5 bases not matched to a gene. The germline V gene encodes CDR1 MNHEY and CDR2 SVGAGI. The CDR3 has 13 residues.

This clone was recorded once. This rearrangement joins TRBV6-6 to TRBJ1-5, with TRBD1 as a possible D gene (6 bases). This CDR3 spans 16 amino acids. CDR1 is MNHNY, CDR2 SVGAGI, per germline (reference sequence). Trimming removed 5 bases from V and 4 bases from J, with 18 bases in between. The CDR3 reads CASSARGAVGNQPQHF. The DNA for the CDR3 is TGTGCCAGCAGTGCCCGGGGGGCGGTCGGAAATCAGCCCCAGCATTTT.

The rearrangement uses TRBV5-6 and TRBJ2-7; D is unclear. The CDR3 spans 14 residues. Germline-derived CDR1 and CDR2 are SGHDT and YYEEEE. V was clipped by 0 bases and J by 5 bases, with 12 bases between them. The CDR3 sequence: CASSLELRGDEQYV. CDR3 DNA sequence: TGTGCCAGCAGCTTGGAACTACGAGGCGACGAGCAGTACGTC.

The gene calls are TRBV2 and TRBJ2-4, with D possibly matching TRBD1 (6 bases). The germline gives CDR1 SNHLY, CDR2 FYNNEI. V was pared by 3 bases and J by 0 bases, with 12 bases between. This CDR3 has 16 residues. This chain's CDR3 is CASSEGHPVAKNIQYF. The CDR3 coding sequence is TGTGCCAGCAGTGAGGGACACCCAGTAGCCAAAAACATTCAGTACTTC.

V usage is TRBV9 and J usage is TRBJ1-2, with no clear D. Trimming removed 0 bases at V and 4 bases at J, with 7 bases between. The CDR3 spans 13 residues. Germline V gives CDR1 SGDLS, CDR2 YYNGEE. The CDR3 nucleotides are TGTGCCAGCAGCGTAGGGGCCGCCTATGGCTACACCTTC. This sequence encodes CASSVGAAYGYTF.

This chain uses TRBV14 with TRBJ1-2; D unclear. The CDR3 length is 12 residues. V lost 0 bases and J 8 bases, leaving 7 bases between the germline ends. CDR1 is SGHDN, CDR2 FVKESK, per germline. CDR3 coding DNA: TGTGCCAGCAGCCAAGATATTCAGGGCTACACCTTC. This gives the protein CASSQDIQGYTF.

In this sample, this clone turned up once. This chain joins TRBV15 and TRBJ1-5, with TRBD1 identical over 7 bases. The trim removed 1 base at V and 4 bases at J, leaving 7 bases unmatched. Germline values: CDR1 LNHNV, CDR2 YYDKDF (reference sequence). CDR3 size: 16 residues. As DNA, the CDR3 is TGTGCCACCAGCAGAGCCAGCAGGGGGTCGAATCAGCCCCAGCATTTT. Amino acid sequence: CATSRASRGSNQPQHF.

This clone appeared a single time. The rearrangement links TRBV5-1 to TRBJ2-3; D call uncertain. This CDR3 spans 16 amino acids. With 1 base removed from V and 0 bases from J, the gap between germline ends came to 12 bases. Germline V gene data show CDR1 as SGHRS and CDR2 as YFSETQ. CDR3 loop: CASSLYSRSSTDTQYF. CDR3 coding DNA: TGCGCCAGCAGCTTGTACAGTCGTTCTAGCACAGATACGCAGTATTTT.

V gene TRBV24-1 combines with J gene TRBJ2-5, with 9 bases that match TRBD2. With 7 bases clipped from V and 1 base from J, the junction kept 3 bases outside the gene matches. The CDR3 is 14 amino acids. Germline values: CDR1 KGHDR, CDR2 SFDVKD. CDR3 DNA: TGTGCCACCAGCGGACTAGCGACCCAAGAGACCCAGTACTTC. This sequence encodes CATSGLATQETQYF.

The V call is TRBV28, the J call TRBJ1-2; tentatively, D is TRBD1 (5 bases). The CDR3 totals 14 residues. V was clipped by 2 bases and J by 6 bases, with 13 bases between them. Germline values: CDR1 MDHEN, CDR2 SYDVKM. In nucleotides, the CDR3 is TGTGCCAGCAGTTTAGGGCAGGGAAATCATGGCTACACCTTC. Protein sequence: CASSLGQGNHGYTF.

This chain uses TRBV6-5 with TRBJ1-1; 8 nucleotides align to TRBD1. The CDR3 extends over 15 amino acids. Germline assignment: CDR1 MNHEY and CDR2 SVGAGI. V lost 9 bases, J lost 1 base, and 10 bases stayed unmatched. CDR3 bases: TGTGCCAGTCATCCCGCCGGGACAGGGAACACTGAAGCTTTCTTT. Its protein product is CASHPAGTGNTEAFF.

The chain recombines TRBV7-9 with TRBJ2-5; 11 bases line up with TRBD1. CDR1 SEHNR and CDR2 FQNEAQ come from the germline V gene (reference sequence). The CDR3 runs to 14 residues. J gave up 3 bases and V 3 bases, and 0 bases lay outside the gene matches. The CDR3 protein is CASSLGQGEETQYF. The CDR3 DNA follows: TGTGCCAGCAGCTTGGGACAGGGGGAAGAGACCCAGTACTTC.

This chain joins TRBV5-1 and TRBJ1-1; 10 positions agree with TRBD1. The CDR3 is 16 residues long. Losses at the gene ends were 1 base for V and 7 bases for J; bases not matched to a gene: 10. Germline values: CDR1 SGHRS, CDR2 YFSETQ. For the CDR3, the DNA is TGCGCCAGCAGCTTGCTGGGACAGGGGAATTTATTTGAAGCTTTCTTT. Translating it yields CASSLLGQGNLFEAFF.

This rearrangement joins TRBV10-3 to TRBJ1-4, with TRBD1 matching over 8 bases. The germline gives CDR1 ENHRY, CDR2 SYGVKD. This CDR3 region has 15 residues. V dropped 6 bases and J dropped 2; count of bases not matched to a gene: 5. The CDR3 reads CAISPGQGTNEKLFF. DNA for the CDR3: TGTGCCATCAGCCCAGGACAGGGCACTAATGAAAAACTGTTTTTT.

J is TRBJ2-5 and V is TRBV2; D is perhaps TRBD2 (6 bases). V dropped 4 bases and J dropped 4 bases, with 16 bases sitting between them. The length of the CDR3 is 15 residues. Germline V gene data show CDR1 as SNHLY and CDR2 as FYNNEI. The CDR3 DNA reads TGTGCCAGCAGTGGTTTGGGTGGGAGGAGAGAGACCCAGTACTTC. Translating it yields CASSGLGGRRETQYF.

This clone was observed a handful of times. The CDR3 nucleotides are TGTGCCAGCAGCATCTCTGTGGGAGCTACCTACGAGCAGTACGTC. This encodes CASSISVGATYEQYV. V usage is TRBV5-5 and J usage is TRBJ2-7, with D perhaps matching TRBD2 (5 bases). Trimming shortened V by 4 bases and J by 2 bases, and 16 bases separated the two germline ends. There are 15 residues in the CDR3. Per germline, CDR1 SGHKS and CDR2 YYEKEE (reference sequence).